This TCR beta chain was observed in a study of cytomegalovirus exposure and HLA in healthy donors. The study's findings and limits: Presence/absence analyses supposed approximately even sequencing depth among donors.

The germline V and J ends were trimmed by 6 bases and 7 bases, with 16 bases remaining between them. CDR1 is LNHDA, CDR2 SQIVND, per germline (reference sequence). The CDR3 consists of 15 residues. As regards this clone: Its antigen remains unidentified.

With 60 Vbeta and 13 Jbeta primers, the PCR was carried out. Libraries were prepared by immunoSEQ multiplex PCR; TCRdb keeps only in-frame clonotypes and omits some of them. This sample's clone table lists about 160,000 clones. Sequencing input: PBMCs. The rearrangement links TRBV19 to TRBJ1-6, with TRBD1 as a possible D gene (6 bases). This TCR was recovered from a woman in her sixties in good health and CMV-seronegative. CDR3: CASRDRDTDNSPLHF. The DNA for the CDR3 is TGTGCCAGTAGGGACCGGGACACGGACAATTCACCCCTCCACTTT.